The present TCR beta chain was sequenced within a study of a mutant IDH1 vaccine in newly diagnosed glioma. Whole-study findings and limits: Seemingly, pseudoprogression had no relation to changes in the top peripheral T cell clonotypes. Researchers report vaccine-induced immune responses in less than 95% of patients.

In the case of this clone: What it binds is unknown.

Noted time point: baseline, week 1 (first vaccination visit). This sample's treatment: pre-vaccination baseline after standard-of-care therapy. Measured with immunoSEQ multiplex PCR; TCRdb has only the in-frame clones, and not every one. Of about 88,000 clones listed, over 70% are singletons. The germline V gene encodes CDR1 SGHNT and CDR2 YYREEE (reference sequence). The ends lost 4 bases at V and 3 bases at J; junction bases unmatched: 4. The CDR3 covers 14 residues. The chain uses TRBV5-4 and TRBJ1-2; TRBD1 agrees at 9 bases. This clonotype was obtained from a man in his forties with glioma. Some clones in this sample may be carry-over from other donors' samples. This specimen consisted of PBMCs, obtained from a glioma patient treated with radiotherapy, temozolomide or both. The CDR3 loop is CASSTGGQDYGYTF. The CDR3 region has the DNA TGTGCCAGCAGCACAGGGGGCCAGGACTATGGCTACACCTTC.